Following are 25 T cell receptor beta chains from one sample sequenced in a study of T-cell memory formation after mild COVID-19. Each CDR3 protein gets one entry after TCRdb re-called the 5' RACE reads with MiXCR. The sample has approximately 500,000 distinct CDR3 sequences; roughly 23% are singletons. Input material: PBMCs or a T cell subset sorted from them (not recorded which). All receptors derive from an adult woman who had mild COVID-19 (a few samples of this study predate the infection). Cell type and time point are not known.

This clonotype was counted a few times. One end of the junction varies from germline; a read error may be responsible. J is TRBJ1-2 and V is TRBV5-5; tentatively, D is TRBD1 (5 bases). Germline V lookup: CDR1 SGHKS, CDR2 YYEKEE (reference sequence). This CDR3 contains 13 residues. For the CDR3, the DNA is TGTGCCAGCAGCTTGAGACAGCCTCGCTACCTCCGCTTC. This translates into CASSLRQPRYLRF. Filled out from reference TRBV5-5 and TRBJ1-2, the complete variable domain reads DAGVTQSPTHLIKTRGQQVTLRCSPISGHKSVSWYQQVLGQGPQFIFQYYEKEERGRGNFPDRFSARQFPNYSSELNVNALLLGDSALYLCASSLRQPRYLRFGSGTRLTVV.

There are a few counts of this clonotype. The chain links TRBV7-8 to TRBJ2-5; D uncertain. Trimming left V 5 bases short and J 5 bases short, with 6 bases between. CDR3 length: 11 amino acids. The germline CDR1 and CDR2 sequences are SGHVS and FQNEAQ. CDR3 sequence reads: CASSELETQYF. As DNA, the CDR3 is TGTGCCAGCAGCGAACTCGAGACCCAGTACTTC.

This chain joins TRBV19 and TRBJ1-1; D not resolved. The CDR3 runs to 15 residues. In germline, CDR1 is LNHDA, CDR2 SQIVND (reference sequence). Trimming stripped 9 bases from V and 10 bases from J, with 27 bases between. Here the CDR3 DNA reads TGTGCCAGACTCGAGCCGGGAGCCTACTGCGGTCGAGCTTTCTTT. It codes for CARLEPGAYCGRAFF.

This clonotype was detected only once. The J gene is TRBJ1-2, the V gene TRBV3-1; 8 bases are a match to TRBD1. There are 14 residues in the CDR3. The junction had 8 bases not matched to a gene; V was cut back by 6 bases and J by 5 bases. Germline V lookup: CDR1 LGHDT, CDR2 YNNKEL (reference sequence). This CDR3 reads CASRNGGQVYGYTF. CDR3 bases: TGTGCCAGCAGAAACGGGGGACAGGTGTATGGCTACACCTTC.

CDR3 nucleotide sequence: TGTGCCACCGGACAGCCGCCCTTCTACGAGCAGTACTTC. The encoded protein is CATGQPPFYEQYF. V and J are TRBV15 and TRBJ2-7; a weak D match, TRBD1 (6 bases). V lost 8 bases and J 3 bases, leaving 14 bases between the germline ends. CDR3 length: 13 residues. CDR1 and CDR2 (germline): LNHNV, YYDKDF (reference sequence).

Many counts were recorded for this clonotype. The chain is built from TRBV20-1 and TRBJ2-1, with 7 bases that match TRBD2. Germline CDR1 DFQATT, CDR2 SNEGSKA (reference sequence). Losses at the gene ends were 6 bases for V and 2 bases for J; bases not matched to a gene: 7. There are 14 residues in the CDR3. CDR3 protein: CSADPSGTYNEQFF. DNA of the CDR3: TGCAGTGCGGATCCTAGCGGAACCTACAATGAGCAGTTCTTC.

The chain has TRBV6-6 and TRBJ2-3; a possible D gene is TRBD1 (5 bases). Germline CDR1 MNHNY, CDR2 SVGAGI (reference sequence). The CDR3 sequence is 14 residues long. Trimming cost V 3 bases and J 3 bases, with 10 bases left between them. CDR3 amino acids: CASSYRKGTDTQYF. The CDR3 DNA sequence: TGTGCCAGCAGTTATAGGAAGGGGACAGATACGCAGTATTTT.

The chain couples TRBV14 to TRBJ2-3; D is unresolved. The CDR3 extends over 12 amino acids. Per the germline V gene, CDR1 is SGHDN and CDR2 is FVKESK. V was cut by 1 base and J by 8 bases, with 7 bases left in between. This CDR3 reads CASSQAVCTQYF. The CDR3 nucleotides read TGTGCCAGCAGCCAAGCGGTTTGTACGCAGTATTTT.

The chain carries TRBV6-5 and TRBJ2-3; 9 bases are shared with TRBD2. CDR1 is MNHEY, CDR2 SVGAGI, per germline. The junction had 5 bases not matched to a gene; V was cut back by 5 bases and J by 2 bases. The CDR3 spans 15 residues. CDR3 DNA sequence: TGTGCCAGCAGTCTAGCGGGACTTAACACAGATACGCAGTATTTT. It specifies CASSLAGLNTDTQYF.

This clonotype occurred a few times. The CDR3 is CASSLNRENTIYF. In DNA form, the CDR3 reads TGTGCCAGCAGCTTGAACAGAGAAAACACCATATATTTT. The V gene is TRBV7-9, the J gene TRBJ1-3; no clear D gene. Germline V gene lookup returns CDR1 SEHNR and CDR2 FQNEAQ (reference sequence). CDR3 size: 13 residues. V lost 3 bases to trimming and J lost 6 bases, with 9 bases between them.

This clonotype was seen a handful of times. The chain links TRBV6-2 or TRBV6-3 to TRBJ2-3; maybe TRBD1 (6 bases). The ends were cut back, 2 bases at V and 2 bases at J, with 14 bases in the middle. The CDR3 is 16 amino acids. The V gene's germline CDR1 is MNHEY and CDR2 SVGEGT. The CDR3 loop reads CASSYARDIFTDTQYF. The CDR3 bases are TGTGCCAGCAGTTACGCGAGGGACATATTCACAGATACGCAGTATTTT.

The sample holds a few counts of this clonotype. J is TRBJ1-2 and V is TRBV24-1; D is possibly TRBD1 (6 bases). Trimming took off 5 bases at V and 0 bases at J, with 12 bases between the two ends. The CDR3 is 15 amino acids. The germline gives CDR1 KGHDR, CDR2 SFDVKD. The CDR3 region is CATSGGDTSNYGYTF. CDR3 nucleotide sequence: TGTGCCACCAGTGGTGGGGACACCTCTAACTATGGCTACACCTTC.

This clonotype was counted many times. The genes are TRBV2 and TRBJ2-3; 8 nucleotides match TRBD1. In germline, CDR1 is SNHLY, CDR2 FYNNEI. The J segment lost 2 bases and the V segment lost 7 bases, leaving 5 bases of the junction unmatched. The CDR3 has 14 residues. The CDR3 DNA is TGTGCCAGCAATGGACAGGGATACACAGATACGCAGTATTTT. It encodes CASNGQGYTDTQYF.

This clonotype was seen more than once but under ten times. The rearrangement joins TRBV7-8 to TRBJ2-1; D uncertain. Germline lookup yields CDR1 SGHVS and CDR2 FQNEAQ. Trimming took 6 bases from V and 5 from J, leaving 14 bases between them. The CDR3 totals 14 residues. The CDR3 nucleotides read TGTGCCAGCAGAACTATATGGGCAAACAATGAGCAGTTCTTC. Protein: CASRTIWANNEQFF. The variable domain in full, completed from reference TRBV7-8 and TRBJ2-1, reads GAGVSQSPRYKVAKRGQDVALRCDPISGHVSLFWYQQALGQGPEFLTYFQNEAQLDKSGLPSDRFFAERPEGSVSTLKIQRTQQEDSAVYLCASRTIWANNEQFFGPGTRLTVL.

This clonotype was recorded a few times. The V call is TRBV11-2, the J call TRBJ2-3, with TRBD2 matching 7 bases. Unmatched junction bases numbered 16, after V lost 7 bases and J lost 0 bases. The germline CDR1 and CDR2 sequences are SGHAT and FQNNGV. This CDR3 is 18 amino acids long. DNA for the CDR3: TGTGCCAGCACCCAGCTTCCGCGCCAGCGGGGAAGCACAGATACGCAGTATTTT. Amino acids: CASTQLPRQRGSTDTQYF.

This clonotype was seen a few times. The chain joins TRBV6-2 or TRBV6-3 to TRBJ2-3; the match to TRBD2 covers 8 bases. The CDR3 consists of 18 residues. CDR1 is MNHEY and CDR2 is SVGEGT in the germline V gene. J lost 0 bases, V lost 5 bases, and 13 bases had no gene match. This CDR3 is CASSPLEGLAGSTDTQYF. The CDR3 bases are TGTGCCAGCAGTCCCCTTGAGGGGTTAGCGGGGAGCACAGATACGCAGTATTTT.

This clonotype was counted between two and nine times. The rearrangement joins TRBV15 to TRBJ2-1; weak D call: TRBD1 (6 bases). V was clipped by 4 bases and J by 4 bases, with 14 bases between them. The length of the CDR3 is 15 residues. CDR1 is LNHNV, CDR2 YYDKDF, per germline (reference sequence). CDR3 coding DNA: TGTGCCACCAGCAAAGAGGACAGAGCTTACAATGAGCAGTTCTTC. It translates to CATSKEDRAYNEQFF.

The V and J genes are TRBV5-5 and TRBJ1-5, with TRBD1 matching over 7 bases. The CDR3 loop spans 14 amino acids. Germline V lookup: CDR1 SGHKS, CDR2 YYEKEE (reference sequence). V lost 0 bases to trimming and J lost 9 bases; unmatched junction nucleotides: 6. DNA for the CDR3: TGTGCCAGCAGCTTGGACAGGGGTTGGGGGCCCCAGCATTTT. Translation: CASSLDRGWGPQHF.

This clonotype has more than one count but fewer than ten. The rearrangement uses TRBV27 and TRBJ2-2; 7 bases agree with TRBD2. V shed 6 bases and J 6 bases; nucleotides not matched to a gene: 13. Germline-derived CDR1 and CDR2 are MNHEY and SMNVEV (reference sequence). There are 16 residues in the CDR3. The CDR3 nucleotides are TGTGCCAGCAGGGGAGCTGGGCGGGAGAGGTCCGGGGAGCTGTTTTTT. Protein: CASRGAGRERSGELFF.

J is TRBJ1-5 and V is TRBV4-1, with D uncertain. This CDR3 is built from 13 residues. Looked up from germline, CDR1 is MGHRA and CDR2 is YSYEKL. V shed 0 bases and J shed 11 bases, with 11 bases lying between them. The CDR3 loop is CASSQDSYMAQHF. CDR3 DNA: TGCGCCAGCAGCCAAGACTCGTATATGGCCCAGCATTTT.

The V gene is TRBV6-2 or TRBV6-3, the J gene TRBJ2-1; weak D call: TRBD1 (5 bases). The V gene lost 0 bases and the J gene lost 10 bases, with 7 bases spanning the gap. The germline V gene has CDR1 MNHEY and CDR2 SVGEGT. There are 12 residues in the CDR3. DNA of the CDR3: TGTGCCAGCAGTTACTCCCACAGGGAGCAGTTCTTC. Its protein product is CASSYSHREQFF.

This clonotype appeared a few times. This chain uses TRBV12-3 or TRBV12-4 with TRBJ1-5; D is unclear. This CDR3 spans 15 amino acids. V was clipped by 3 bases and J by 0 bases, with 9 bases between them. CDR3 nucleotides: TGTGCCAGCAGTTTGGGCAGCGATAGCAATCAGCCCCAGCATTTT. Its protein product is CASSLGSDSNQPQHF.

The gene calls are TRBV12-3 or TRBV12-4 and TRBJ2-3; 8 bases are shared with TRBD2. The CDR3 runs 19 residues. V gave up 2 bases and J gave up 1 base; unmatched junction bases: 14. The CDR3: CASSLFNPGGPVGTDTQYF. CDR3 DNA: TGTGCCAGCAGTTTATTTAATCCGGGGGGGCCCGTCGGCACAGATACGCAGTATTTT.

The chain carries TRBV12-3 or TRBV12-4 and TRBJ1-3; tentative D call: TRBD1 (6 bases). V was clipped by 3 bases and J by 0 bases, with 15 bases between them. This CDR3 contains 17 residues. The CDR3, as DNA: TGTGCCAGCAGTTTCCTAGTCCCAGGGGACTCTGGAAACACCATATATTTT. Protein: CASSFLVPGDSGNTIYF.

The DNA of the CDR3 is TGTGCCAGCCCAACTAGCGGCGTTGGGGCTAGCACAGATACGCAGTATTTT. It yields the protein CASPTSGVGASTDTQYF. This sequence joins TRBV2 and TRBJ2-3, with TRBD2 matching over 8 bases. CDR3 length: 17 residues. CDR1 and CDR2 (germline): SNHLY, FYNNEI. Trimming removed 8 bases from V and 0 bases from J; junction bases left unmatched: 13.